These T cell receptor beta chains were read from a single sample in a study of shared clonotypes between healthy human individuals. Method: immunoSEQ multiplex PCR; TCRdb's copy keeps in-frame clones and lacks some. The table lists a few million clones, about 94% of them singletons. The material sequenced was naive CD4+ T cells sorted from blood. These receptor sequences come from a young man in good health. Each CDR3 is given with its conserved first and last residue. The order of the fields is V gene, CDR3 protein.

TRBV5-4 | CASSLTSASTDTQYF
TRBV5-4 | CASSLVGRQETQYF
TRBV5-1 | CASSPLGIAGAGEQYF
TRBV6-5 | CASNRGRGNYGYTF
TRBV28 | CASTRRGSFYEQYF
TRBV5-1 | CASSLVAAQRRPMDTDTQYF
TRBV2 | CASRGDRGITGELFF
TRBV30 | CAWSDPGTRVTNEKLFF
TRBV27 | CASQKRDIGTDTQYF
TRBV6-6 | CASRPPWDEQYF
TRBV6-5 | CASSSASSGANVLTF
TRBV6-1 | CASSETGPGNEKLFF
TRBV7-9 | CASSLAGGLYNSPLHF
TRBV19 | CASRSQGTLPLGYTF
TRBV6-6 | CASSSPGQVNTEAFF
TRBV6-5 | CASSYLRTGVSEAFF
TRBV5-5 | CASSLELATQETQYF
TRBV5-4 | CASSLAFGQGKKAKNIQYF
TRBV19 | CASSRTGSYGYTF
TRBV30 | CAWSVRERGGNQPQHF
TRBV6-5 | CASRPDTSAGYTF
TRBV7-9 | CASSLVWGTAYEQYF
TRBV7-3 | CASSLMGKAYEQYF
TRBV6-5 | CASSYAGYAYNEQFF
TRBV5-1 | CASSPGLATYNEQFF
TRBV10-3 | CAISENTGGTDTQYF
TRBV28 | CASSFITEAFF
TRBV2 | CASSDVGGGYGYTF
TRBV11-3 | CASSLVAGGPAYF
TRBV6-1 | CASRRRTGGEETQYF
TRBV28 | CASSPTSGGFYNEQFF
TRBV23-1 | CASSQSQSQGHTEAFF
TRBV5-1 | CASSSNGAGNTIYF
TRBV4-3 | CASSQEFERPNTGELFF
TRBV6-5 | CASSYRGAEAFF
TRBV10-3 | CAISGGDNNEQFF
TRBV28 | CASKRSTNYGYTF
TRBV7-8 | CASSLADRANQPQHF
TRBV2 | CASRKRSGTPLTGELFF
TRBV6-6 | CASRVSKPATNEKLFF
TRBV28 | CASSFSLAPVGQSYEQYF
TRBV6-1 | CASNPGPAPYEQYF
TRBV6-1 | CASTKERAYEQYF
TRBV10-3 | CAISVGRDRGYTF
TRBV10-1 | CASSESRRGRDEQYF
TRBV11-2 | CASRPPGRSSYEQYF
TRBV6-1 | CASSEGSQGIPYEQYF
TRBV2 | CASSDRQSNQPQHF
TRBV6-1 | CASSESGNTIYF
TRBV6-5 | CASNRGGKAYNEQYF
TRBV11-2 | CASSSSLAGVGNEQFF
TRBV9 | CASSAGQGLEQFF
TRBV12-5 | CASGLGPQETQYF
TRBV9 | CASSVGWGLSETQYF